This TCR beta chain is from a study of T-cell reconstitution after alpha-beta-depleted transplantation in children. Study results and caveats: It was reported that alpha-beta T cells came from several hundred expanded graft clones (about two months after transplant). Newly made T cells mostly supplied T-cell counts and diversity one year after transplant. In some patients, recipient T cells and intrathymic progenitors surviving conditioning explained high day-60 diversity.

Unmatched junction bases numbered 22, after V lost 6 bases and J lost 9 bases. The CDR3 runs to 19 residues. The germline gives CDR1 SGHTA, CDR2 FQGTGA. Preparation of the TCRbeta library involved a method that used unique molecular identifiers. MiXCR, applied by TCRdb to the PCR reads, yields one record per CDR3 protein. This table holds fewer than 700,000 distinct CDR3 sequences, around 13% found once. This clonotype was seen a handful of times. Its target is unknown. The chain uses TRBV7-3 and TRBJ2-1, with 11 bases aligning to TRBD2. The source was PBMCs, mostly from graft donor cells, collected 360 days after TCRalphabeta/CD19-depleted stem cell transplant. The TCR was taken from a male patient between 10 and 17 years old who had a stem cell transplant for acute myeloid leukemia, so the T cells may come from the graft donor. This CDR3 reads CASSPIGLAGPRRGIEQFF. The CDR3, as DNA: TGTGCCAGCAGTCCGATTGGACTAGCGGGCCCAAGGAGGGGTATTGAGCAGTTCTTC.